This T cell receptor beta chain originates from a study of T cell responses to AZD1222 COVID-19 vaccine. Whole-study findings and limits: Females made up more of the donors, who were largely white British, and clonal diversity may have come out too low. Once two AZD1222 doses were given, Spike-specific TCR breadth and depth went up.

Whether given at about 4 or about 12 weeks, second doses were pooled. Sequenced by immunoSEQ multiplex PCR; TCRdb stores in-frame clones only, minus some. The sample shows under 95,000 clones, almost 90% of them seen only once. Trimming left V 5 bases short and J 8 bases short, with 12 bases between. This CDR3 is 13 amino acids long. Germline CDR1 reads SGHTA; CDR2 reads FQGNSA. Regarding this clone: Its antigen is still unknown.

The chain uses TRBV7-2 and TRBJ1-4; D remains unclear. The source of this sequence is an adult who received the AZD1222 COVID-19 vaccine. Specimen: peripheral blood, collected 28 days after the second AZD1222 dose. CDR3 residues: CASSLGGSEKLFF. The CDR3 bases are TGTGCCAGCAGCCTAGGAGGGAGCGAAAAACTGTTTTTT.